These 20 T cell receptor beta chains originate from one sample sequenced in a study of OX40 agonist ivuxolimab in advanced cancers. Produced via immunoSEQ multiplex PCR; TCRdb's table is partial and in-frame only. The sample shows about 70,000 clones, 92% of them seen only once. The sample here was CD4+ or CD8+ T cells sorted from blood, taken in a trial of the OX40 agonist ivuxolimab. The receptors derive from an adult with an advanced solid tumor such as melanoma, head and neck, liver or kidney cancer.

The chain combines TRBV27 with TRBJ2-7; unclear D gene. Germline CDR1 and CDR2: MNHEY and SMNVEV (reference sequence). Trimming cost V 6 bases and J 0 bases, with 18 bases left between them. The CDR3 runs to 16 residues. CDR3 loop: CASSPSYGFLSYEQYF. CDR3 nucleotide sequence: TGTGCCAGCAGCCCCTCCTATGGGTTCCTCTCCTACGAGCAGTACTTC.

The gene calls are TRBV2 and TRBJ2-3; 13 positions agree with TRBD2. V lost 6 bases to trimming and J lost 5 bases; unmatched junction nucleotides: 11. Germline CDR1 is SNHLY and CDR2 is FYNNEI. This CDR3 spans 17 amino acids. CDR3 DNA: TGTGCCAGCAGAACAGAAGGGACTAGCGGGGTTCAAGATACGCAGTATTTT. Translation gives CASRTEGTSGVQDTQYF.

The chain links TRBV11-1 to TRBJ2-7, with D possibly matching TRBD2 (5 bases). The CDR3 is made up of 14 amino acids. From germline, CDR1 is SGHAT and CDR2 FQDESV (reference sequence). Trimming took 5 bases from V and 6 from J, leaving 17 bases between them. For the CDR3, the DNA is TGTGCCAGCAGCCCGTCACCCCCGGGATCCGAGCAGTACTTC. Protein: CASSPSPPGSEQYF.

The gene calls are TRBV19 and TRBJ2-1; TRBD2 agrees at 10 bases. V lost 1 base, J lost 4 bases, and 4 bases stayed unmatched. Germline CDR1 reads LNHDA; CDR2 reads SQIVND (reference sequence). The CDR3 consists of 16 residues. The CDR3 nucleotides are TGTGCCAGTAGTATAGGAGCGGGGGGGATATACAATGAGCAGTTCTTC. Protein product: CASSIGAGGIYNEQFF.

CDR3 in amino acids: CASSQDPLSGSIIEQFF. DNA of the CDR3: TGCGCCAGCAGCCAAGATCCCTTGAGCGGATCGATTATTGAGCAGTTCTTC. This rearrangement joins TRBV4-3 to TRBJ2-1; TRBD2 is a possible D gene (5 bases). Germline V CDR1 and CDR2: LGHNA, YSLEER. This CDR3 has 17 amino acids. Trimming left V 0 bases short and J 9 bases short, with 21 bases between.

The chain employs TRBV27 and TRBJ1-1, with D tentatively TRBD1 (6 bases). The germline V and J ends were trimmed by 10 bases and 2 bases, with 14 bases remaining between them. The germline CDR1 and CDR2 sequences are MNHEY and SMNVEV (reference sequence). CDR3 length: 13 amino acids. The CDR3 loop reads CATQGTHNTEAFF. CDR3 DNA: TGTGCCACTCAGGGGACGCACAACACTGAAGCTTTCTTT.

The chain couples TRBV2 to TRBJ2-3, with 8 bases aligning to TRBD1. Unmatched junction bases numbered 12, after V lost 7 bases and J lost 3 bases. CDR3 length: 16 residues. Germline V lookup: CDR1 SNHLY, CDR2 FYNNEI. The CDR3 sequence is CASKTGTGSVTDTQYF. CDR3 coding DNA: TGTGCCAGCAAGACGGGGACAGGTTCCGTGACAGATACGCAGTATTTT.

This clone was recorded once. The V gene is TRBV6-6, the J gene TRBJ2-7; TRBD1 matches 8 bases. CDR3 size: 16 residues. CDR1 MNHNY and CDR2 SVGAGI come from the germline V gene (reference sequence). J lost 2 bases, V lost 6 bases, and 12 bases had no gene match. The CDR3 here is CASSTLGQGFPYEQYF. CDR3 nucleotide sequence: TGTGCCAGCAGCACCCTTGGACAGGGTTTTCCCTACGAGCAGTACTTC.

The chain is built from TRBV2 and TRBJ1-4; no definite D call. The germline CDR1 and CDR2 sequences are SNHLY and FYNNEI. CDR3 length: 17 residues. With 0 bases removed from V and 0 bases from J, the gap between germline ends came to 11 bases. In nucleotides, the CDR3 is TGTGCCAGCAGTGAAGCGGGTGGACCGGCAACTAATGAAAAACTGTTTTTT. It yields the protein CASSEAGGPATNEKLFF.

This clone was observed a single time. The gene calls are TRBV29-1 and TRBJ2-7; 7 bases agree with TRBD2. This CDR3 is built from 15 residues. The germline gives CDR1 SQVTM, CDR2 ANQGSEA. V lost 3 bases to trimming and J lost 5 bases; unmatched junction nucleotides: 13. The CDR3 region is CSVDAAGAGRDEQYF. CDR3 coding DNA: TGCAGCGTTGATGCAGCCGGGGCGGGGAGGGACGAGCAGTACTTC.

The genes are TRBV7-2 and TRBJ1-5, with D perhaps TRBD1 (6 bases). Germline V gene sequence: CDR1 SGHTA, CDR2 FQGNSA. The CDR3 consists of 16 residues. Trimming removed 3 bases at V and 4 bases at J, with 16 bases between. Here the CDR3 reads CASSLNSGEVNQPQHF. For the CDR3, the DNA is TGTGCCAGCAGCTTGAATTCAGGGGAGGTTAATCAGCCCCAGCATTTT.

The chain links TRBV27 to TRBJ1-2, with 9 nucleotides matching TRBD1. CDR1 and CDR2 (germline): MNHEY, SMNVEV (reference sequence). V dropped 6 bases and J dropped 3; count of bases not matched to a gene: 5. This CDR3 is built from 14 residues. The CDR3: CASSPWTGDYGYTF. CDR3 sequence (DNA): TGTGCCAGCAGCCCTTGGACAGGGGACTATGGCTACACCTTC.

This chain links TRBV5-1 with TRBJ2-2, with a tentative D call TRBD1 (6 bases). The V gene lost 7 bases and the J gene lost 3 bases, with 13 bases spanning the gap. Looked up from germline, CDR1 is SGHRS and CDR2 is YFSETQ. The CDR3 has 14 residues. The CDR3 nucleotides read TGCGCCAGCTCCCTGGACAGCTACACCGGGGAGCTGTTTTTT. This translates into CASSLDSYTGELFF.

This rearrangement joins TRBV7-6 to TRBJ2-7; D may match TRBD1 or TRBD2 (6 bases each). The CDR3 has 17 amino acids. Germline CDR1 is SGHVS and CDR2 is FNYEAQ. V was cut by 5 bases and J by 4 bases, with 24 bases left in between. CDR3 loop: CASSETVGGTSFYEQYF. The CDR3 nucleotides are TGTGCCAGCAGCGAAACGGTGGGCGGGACATCATTTTACGAGCAGTACTTC.

This rearrangement joins TRBV9 to TRBJ2-7, with D possibly matching TRBD1 (6 bases). Germline CDR1 and CDR2: SGDLS and YYNGEE. This CDR3 is 14 amino acids long. Trimming took off 0 bases at V and 6 bases at J, with 13 bases between the two ends. Here the CDR3 DNA reads TGTGCCAGCAGCGTAGATTTGGGGGCGCCCGAGCAGTACTTC. Translated, it gives CASSVDLGAPEQYF.

The chain joins TRBV19 to TRBJ2-7; 9 bases are a match to TRBD1. Germline values: CDR1 LNHDA, CDR2 SQIVND (reference sequence). The CDR3 length is 14 residues. With 3 bases clipped from V and 5 bases from J, the junction kept 5 bases outside the gene matches. Written as DNA, the CDR3 is TGTGCCAGTAGTATCGGGACAGGGCTTGACGAGCAGTACTTC. Its translation: CASSIGTGLDEQYF.

The chain joins TRBV29-1 to TRBJ2-6; TRBD1 agrees at 10 bases. The CDR3 sequence is 16 residues long. The germline V gene encodes CDR1 SQVTM and CDR2 ANQGSEA. After removal of 6 bases from V and 1 base from J, the junction contained 6 bases not matched to a gene. The CDR3 nucleotides read TGCAGCGTGTCCGGGACAGGGGATTCTGGGGCCAACGTCCTGACTTTC. It encodes CSVSGTGDSGANVLTF.

The chain couples TRBV5-1 to TRBJ2-2; D not resolved. CDR3 length equals 11 residues. V was clipped by 0 bases and J by 13 bases, with 7 bases between them. The germline V gene has CDR1 SGHRS and CDR2 YFSETQ. The CDR3 here is CASSLGAGLFF. CDR3 sequence (DNA): TGCGCCAGCAGCTTGGGGGCTGGGCTGTTTTTT.

The genes are TRBV5-5 and TRBJ1-6; no definite D call. The CDR3 has 15 residues. Germline CDR1 SGHKS, CDR2 YYEKEE (reference sequence). Trimming left V 0 bases short and J 9 bases short, with 13 bases between. The CDR3 DNA reads TGTGCCAGCAGCTTGGACGTAGGGTGGGGTTCACCCCTCCACTTT. Translated: CASSLDVGWGSPLHF.

CDR3 coding DNA: TGTGCCAGCAGCTTGGGGACATCTGAAGCTTTCTTT. Protein: CASSLGTSEAFF. The V and J genes are TRBV11-2 and TRBJ1-1, with D possibly TRBD1 on 6 matching bases. The germline gives CDR1 SGHAT, CDR2 FQNNGV. Trimming cost V 3 bases and J 6 bases, with 8 bases left between them. There are 12 residues in the CDR3.